These T cell receptor beta chains were read from a single sample in a study of memory CD4+ T cells and cytomegalovirus serostatus. Sequencing was performed with immunoSEQ multiplex PCR; in TCRdb, only in-frame clones are kept and a portion is missing. The table lists about 64,000 clones, approximately 71% of them singletons. What was sequenced was memory CD4+ T cells from blood. All receptors derive from an adult in good health and CMV-seronegative. Both conserved end residues are part of each CDR3. A D gene is named only where the DNA matches it firmly. Clone size is given for some rows only: seen once, a few or many times, or a class if the clone is expanded.

clone size: -; D gene: -; V gene: TRBV6-6; J gene: TRBJ1-2; CDR3 protein: CASGTVYGYTF; CDR3 DNA: TGTGCCAGCGGGACGGTCTATGGCTACACCTTC
clone size: -; D gene: -; V gene: TRBV4-1; J gene: TRBJ1-1; CDR3 protein: CASSQGETSRVTEAFF; CDR3 DNA: TGCGCCAGCAGCCAAGGGGAGACGTCGAGGGTTACTGAAGCTTTCTTT
clone size: -; D gene: -; V gene: TRBV7-2; J gene: TRBJ1-5; CDR3 protein: CASSLERNQPQHF; CDR3 DNA: TGTGCCAGCAGCTTAGAGCGGAATCAGCCCCAGCATTTT
clone size: -; D gene: -; V gene: TRBV6-6; J gene: TRBJ2-1; CDR3 protein: CASSYALAQFF; CDR3 DNA: TGTGCCAGCAGTTACGCCCTAGCCCAGTTCTTC
clone size: once; D gene: -; V gene: TRBV11-2; J gene: TRBJ1-1; CDR3 protein: CASSSTAGMATEAFF; CDR3 DNA: TGTGCCAGCAGCTCAACAGCAGGGATGGCCACTGAAGCTTTCTTT
clone size: -; D gene: -; V gene: TRBV10-3; J gene: TRBJ1-1; CDR3 protein: CAISESSGAQAFF; CDR3 DNA: TGTGCCATCAGTGAGTCGTCGGGGGCGCAAGCTTTCTTT
clone size: -; D gene: -; V gene: TRBV18; J gene: TRBJ2-7; CDR3 protein: CASSPGTARAEQYF; CDR3 DNA: TGTGCCAGCTCACCCGGGACCGCCAGGGCCGAGCAGTACTTC
clone size: -; D gene: TRBD2; V gene: TRBV20-1; J gene: TRBJ2-1; CDR3 protein: CSAEQGTSAFF; CDR3 DNA: TGCAGTGCTGAGCAGGGGACTAGCGCGTTCTTC
clone size: -; D gene: -; V gene: TRBV28; J gene: TRBJ1-2; CDR3 protein: CASSLAQRANYGYTF; CDR3 DNA: TGTGCCAGCAGTTTAGCACAGCGAGCTAACTATGGCTACACCTTC
clone size: once; D gene: -; V gene: TRBV25-1; J gene: TRBJ1-3; CDR3 protein: CASSELEGSSGNTIYF; CDR3 DNA: TGTGCCAGCAGTGAACTAGAGGGAAGCTCTGGAAACACCATATATTTT
clone size: -; D gene: TRBD1; V gene: TRBV28; J gene: TRBJ1-5; CDR3 protein: CASSSQGGDPFGWTIYQHF; CDR3 DNA: TGTGCCAGCAGCTCACAGGGGGGAGATCCCTTCGGTTGGACAATTTACCAGCATTTT
clone size: -; D gene: TRBD1; V gene: TRBV6-5; J gene: TRBJ2-2; CDR3 protein: CASSLGQTNTGELFF; CDR3 DNA: TGTGCCAGCAGTCTGGGACAGACGAACACCGGGGAGCTGTTTTTT
clone size: -; D gene: TRBD1; V gene: TRBV4-2; J gene: TRBJ2-7; CDR3 protein: CASSQNRGESYEQYF; CDR3 DNA: TGTGCCAGCAGCCAAAACAGGGGGGAATCCTACGAGCAGTACTTC
clone size: few; D gene: TRBD1; V gene: TRBV7-6; J gene: TRBJ1-1; CDR3 protein: CASSPPTGGTEAFF; CDR3 DNA: TGTGCCAGCAGCCCCCCTACAGGGGGCACTGAAGCTTTCTTT
clone size: -; D gene: -; V gene: TRBV7-7; J gene: TRBJ2-3; CDR3 protein: CASSLGPKDTQYF; CDR3 DNA: TGTGCTAGCAGCTTAGGACCGAAAGATACGCAGTATTTT
clone size: -; D gene: TRBD1; V gene: TRBV4-3; J gene: TRBJ1-2; CDR3 protein: CASSQERDSHGYTF; CDR3 DNA: TGCGCCAGCAGCCAAGAAAGGGACAGCCATGGCTACACCTTC
clone size: medium-sized; D gene: -; V gene: TRBV11-2; J gene: TRBJ1-5; CDR3 protein: CASSSLDYGRPQPQHF; CDR3 DNA: TGTGCCAGCAGCTCCCTGGATTACGGACGCCCCCAGCCCCAGCATTTT
clone size: once; D gene: -; V gene: TRBV6-1; J gene: TRBJ1-2; CDR3 protein: CASSVQGDFGNYGYTF; CDR3 DNA: TGTGCCAGCAGTGTGCAGGGAGATTTCGGTAACTATGGCTACACCTTC
clone size: -; D gene: TRBD1; V gene: TRBV28; J gene: TRBJ1-2; CDR3 protein: CASSPTTDRGYGYTF; CDR3 DNA: TGTGCCAGCAGTCCCACCACGGACAGGGGATATGGCTACACCTTC
clone size: -; D gene: TRBD1; V gene: TRBV7-2; J gene: TRBJ1-4; CDR3 protein: CASSLTGDEKLFF; CDR3 DNA: TGTGCCAGCAGCTTAACAGGGGATGAAAAACTGTTTTTT